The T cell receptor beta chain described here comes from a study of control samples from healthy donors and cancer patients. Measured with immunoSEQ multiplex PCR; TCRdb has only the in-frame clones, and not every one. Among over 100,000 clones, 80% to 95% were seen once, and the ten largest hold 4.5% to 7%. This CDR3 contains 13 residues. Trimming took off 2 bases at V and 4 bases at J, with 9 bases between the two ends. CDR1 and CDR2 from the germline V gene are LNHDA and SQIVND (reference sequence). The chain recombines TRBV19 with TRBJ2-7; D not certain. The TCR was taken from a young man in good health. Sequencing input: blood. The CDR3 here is CASSISPGYEQYF. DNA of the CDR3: TGTGCCAGTAGTATATCTCCCGGTTACGAGCAGTACTTC.